Listed below are T cell receptor beta chains from one sample, sequenced in a study of glioma-infiltrating T cells after dendritic cell vaccination. Sequencing was performed with immunoSEQ multiplex PCR; in TCRdb, only in-frame clones are kept and a portion is missing. The sample records tens of thousands of clones, 85% to 95% being singletons. The sequences come from blood, collected before dendritic cell vaccination. These receptors were taken from a human donor with glioblastoma. Both conserved end residues are part of each CDR3. The D gene is left open where the match is weak. Not all rows give a size; the values are once, few, many and, for expanded clones, a class.

CDR3 DNA | CDR3 protein | D gene | clone size | J gene | V gene
TGTGCCAGCAGCCCACTGACAGGGGGCGGTGGCTACACCTTC | CASSPLTGGGGYTF | TRBD1 | NA | TRBJ1-2 | TRBV9
TGTGCCAGCTCACCACAGGCAGGCGCAGATACGCAGTATTTT | CASSPQAGADTQYF | NA | NA | TRBJ2-3 | TRBV18
TGCGCCAGCAGCATCGCAGGGTATAATTCACCCCTCCACTTT | CASSIAGYNSPLHF | NA | NA | TRBJ1-6 | TRBV5-1
TGTGCCAGCTCACCAGAACGGGGGGGCTACAATGAGCAGTTCTTC | CASSPERGGYNEQFF | TRBD2 | NA | TRBJ2-1 | TRBV18
TGTGCCAGCAGGACAGGTTTAAGCAATCAGCCCCAGCATTTT | CASRTGLSNQPQHF | NA | NA | TRBJ1-5 | TRBV6-6
TGTGCCAGCAGCAAAGAGGTTGGGACAGGGTTTTGGGGCGCGGAGACCCAGTACTTC | CASSKEVGTGFWGAETQYF | NA | NA | TRBJ2-5 | TRBV21-1
TGTGCCATCAGTGACCCAAGTGAGGTGCAGAGCTCCTACAATGAGCAGTTCTTC | CAISDPSEVQSSYNEQFF | NA | NA | TRBJ2-1 | TRBV10-3
TGTGCCAGCAGTCGGGACACTTTCTACGGCACTGAAGCTTTCTTT | CASSRDTFYGTEAFF | NA | NA | TRBJ1-1 | TRBV6-6
TGCGCCAGCACGCTAGCGGGCTTCCAAGAGACCCAGTACTTC | CASTLAGFQETQYF | TRBD2 | few | TRBJ2-5 | TRBV5-1
TGTGCCAGCAGTCCATTGACAGGGGGCCAATCCCCCCTCCACTTT | CASSPLTGGQSPLHF | TRBD1 | NA | TRBJ1-6 | TRBV27
TGCGCCAGCAGTGAGCAGGGGGCCTATGGCTACACCTTC | CASSEQGAYGYTF | TRBD1 | NA | TRBJ1-2 | TRBV10-1
TGTGCCAGCAGTCGCCTAGGACTAGCGGGGGAGGGCCAGTACTTC | CASSRLGLAGEGQYF | TRBD2 | NA | TRBJ2-5 | TRBV6-5
TGTGCCAGCAGCTTGTTGTCTAGCGGGGGGGAGACCCAGTACTTC | CASSLLSSGGETQYF | TRBD2 | NA | TRBJ2-5 | TRBV5-4
TGTGCCTGGAGTGTACCATCCCGACAGGGTTACTATGGCTACACCTTC | CAWSVPSRQGYYGYTF | TRBD1 | NA | TRBJ1-2 | TRBV30
TGTGCCAGCAGGGGCATAAACACTGAAGCTTTCTTT | CASRGINTEAFF | NA | NA | TRBJ1-1 | TRBV2
TGTGCCAGCAGCTTAGGGACAGCCAGCTATGGCTACACCTTC | CASSLGTASYGYTF | NA | once | TRBJ1-2 | TRBV7-2
TGTGCCAGCAGCTTAGGAGAGGGCGGGAATACGCAGTATTTT | CASSLGEGGNTQYF | NA | NA | TRBJ2-3 | TRBV7-9
TGTGCCAGCAGCTTTTCCAAGAGCGTCAACTATGGCTACACCTTC | CASSFSKSVNYGYTF | NA | NA | TRBJ1-2 | TRBV11-2
TGTGCCAGCAGCCCGCAGGGACTGATGAACACTGAAGCTTTCTTT | CASSPQGLMNTEAFF | NA | NA | TRBJ1-1 | TRBV11-2
TGTGCCAGCAGCTCAGGGTCTAACACCGGGGAGCTGTTTTTT | CASSSGSNTGELFF | NA | NA | TRBJ2-2 | TRBV6-5
TGTGCCAGCAGCAGATGGGAGGGGAGGACTGAAGCTTTCTTT | CASSRWEGRTEAFF | NA | NA | TRBJ1-1 | TRBV14
TGTGCCAGCAGCCCAAACACGGGGGGTATGAACACTGAAGCTTTCTTT | CASSPNTGGMNTEAFF | NA | NA | TRBJ1-1 | TRBV7-2
TGTGCCAGCAGCTTGTTGGGTAGCGGAGCGGAGACCCAGTACTTC | CASSLLGSGAETQYF | NA | NA | TRBJ2-5 | TRBV5-4
TGTGCTAGTGGTCTAGGGTGGAGGGGCTACACCTTC | CASGLGWRGYTF | NA | NA | TRBJ1-2 | TRBV12-5
TGTGCCAGCAGCCAAGAGAGTACTAGCGGGGGAGGAAAAAACAATGAGCAGTTCTTC | CASSQESTSGGGKNNEQFF | TRBD2 | NA | TRBJ2-1 | TRBV4-2
TGTGCCAGCAGCCCGCCGGGCCAGGGCCTTAATGAAAAACTGTTTTTT | CASSPPGQGLNEKLFF | NA | NA | TRBJ1-4 | TRBV7-2
TGTGCCTGGAGTGCAAAGGGTTGGGGCTCACCCCTCCACTTT | CAWSAKGWGSPLHF | NA | NA | TRBJ1-6 | TRBV30
TGCGCCAGCAGTTCGACTAGCGGGGGAGAGACCCAGTACTTC | CASSSTSGGETQYF | TRBD2 | NA | TRBJ2-5 | TRBV5-1
TGTGCCAGCAGTTCTCCCGTATCCTACGAGCAGTACTTC | CASSSPVSYEQYF | NA | NA | TRBJ2-7 | TRBV6-5
TGTGCCAGCAGCCCGGGGGGTACAGGGAACCTTGAATCACCCCTCCACTTT | CASSPGGTGNLESPLHF | NA | NA | TRBJ1-6 | TRBV5-4
TGTGCCAGCAGCGTCCCAGGGTACGAGCAGTACTTC | CASSVPGYEQYF | NA | NA | TRBJ2-7 | TRBV7-9
TGTGCCAGCACCCCCGGTGGGGGGAGGAATGAAAAACTGTTTTTT | CASTPGGGRNEKLFF | NA | NA | TRBJ1-4 | TRBV2
TGTGCCAGCAGCCCGGGACAGGGGGCTTATTCACCCCTCCACTTT | CASSPGQGAYSPLHF | TRBD1 | once | TRBJ1-6 | TRBV27
TGCGCCAGCAGCTTTAGCGGGGGGGCCCGCGAGCAGTACTTC | CASSFSGGAREQYF | TRBD2 | once | TRBJ2-7 | TRBV5-1
TGTGCCAGCAGCCAAGGAAGACGGACATCCTACGAGCAGTACTTC | CASSQGRRTSYEQYF | NA | NA | TRBJ2-7 | TRBV14
TGCGCCAGCAGTGACACCGGGACAGGAACCTACGAGCAGTACTTC | CASSDTGTGTYEQYF | TRBD1 | NA | TRBJ2-7 | TRBV10-2
TGTGCCAGCCGCGCTTGGGACAGGGGAGGCTCACCCCTCCACTTT | CASRAWDRGGSPLHF | TRBD1 | NA | TRBJ1-6 | TRBV5-4
TGTGCCAGCAGCCGACGAAAGGGAGTGGGCTCCTACGAGCAGTACTTC | CASSRRKGVGSYEQYF | NA | NA | TRBJ2-7 | TRBV14
TGCGCCAGCAGCCCCGGAGGGAACCCGAACACCGGGGAGCTGTTTTTT | CASSPGGNPNTGELFF | NA | NA | TRBJ2-2 | TRBV4-1
TGTGCCAGCAGACCACGGGGAGGGAACACTGAAGCTTTCTTT | CASRPRGGNTEAFF | NA | NA | TRBJ1-1 | TRBV6-5
TGTGCCAGCAGCGGACAGGGGGGCAATCAGCCCCAGCATTTT | CASSGQGGNQPQHF | TRBD1 | NA | TRBJ1-5 | TRBV6-5
TGTGCCAGCAGCCGCCACACCGACCGGGAGGGTAATTCACCCCTCCACTTT | CASSRHTDREGNSPLHF | NA | NA | TRBJ1-6 | TRBV4-2
TGTGCCAGCAGCTTCACATACGAGCAGTACTTC | CASSFTYEQYF | NA | NA | TRBJ2-7 | TRBV7-9
TGTGCCAGCAGCCCCTACGGGACAGGCAATTCACCCCTCCACTTT | CASSPYGTGNSPLHF | TRBD1 | NA | TRBJ1-6 | TRBV14
TGCGCCAGTTCACTCCCCCCGACAGGGGGCTGGGGCACTGAAGCTTTCTTT | CASSLPPTGGWGTEAFF | TRBD1 | NA | TRBJ1-1 | TRBV5-1
TGTGCCTGGAGCCCCGGACTGGCCCTAATGTTGAATGAGCAGTTCTTC | CAWSPGLALMLNEQFF | NA | NA | TRBJ2-1 | TRBV30
TGTGCCAGTAGAACCGGGAGGTTCCTCTATGATGGCTACACCTTC | CASRTGRFLYDGYTF | NA | NA | TRBJ1-2 | TRBV19
TGTGCCAGCAGCCCCCAGGGGGCCGACTATGGCTACACCTTC | CASSPQGADYGYTF | TRBD1 | NA | TRBJ1-2 | TRBV7-9
TGCGCCAGCAGCTTGGCCGGGGCAGATACGCAGTATTTT | CASSLAGADTQYF | NA | once | TRBJ2-3 | TRBV5-1
TGTGCCTGGCCCCCCGGGGGCTACGAGCAGTACTTC | CAWPPGGYEQYF | NA | once | TRBJ2-7 | TRBV30
TGTGCCAGCAGCCCCGGGACAGGGCTCTACGAGCAGTACTTC | CASSPGTGLYEQYF | TRBD1 | NA | TRBJ2-7 | TRBV7-9
TGTGCCAGCAGCTTATACGGCGGGAACCCTGAAGCTTTCTTT | CASSLYGGNPEAFF | NA | NA | TRBJ1-1 | TRBV7-9
TGCGCCAGCAGTTTAGGAAACAGCTACAATGAGCAGTTCTTC | CASSLGNSYNEQFF | NA | NA | TRBJ2-1 | TRBV5-1
TGTGCCAGCACCCCTAGCGGGGAGCCGGGGGAGACCCAGTACTTC | CASTPSGEPGETQYF | TRBD2 | NA | TRBJ2-5 | TRBV7-9
TGTGCCAGCAGCCAAGGGGGAGGCGGCCGAGGTGGAAACACCATATATTTT | CASSQGGGGRGGNTIYF | NA | NA | TRBJ1-3 | TRBV14
TGCGCCAGCAGCCAAGTTCTCCTCACAGATACGCAGTATTTT | CASSQVLLTDTQYF | NA | NA | TRBJ2-3 | TRBV4-1
TGTGCCCTACAAGGAGGCACCGGGGAGCTGTTTTTT | CALQGGTGELFF | NA | NA | TRBJ2-2 | TRBV10-3
TGCGCCAGCAGCCCCGGGGAGGCTGGGGTATGGGAAAAACTGTTTTTT | CASSPGEAGVWEKLFF | NA | NA | TRBJ1-4 | TRBV5-1
TGTGCCAGCAGCCAAGAAACGGGTAGGGGGGCCAACGTCCTGACTTTC | CASSQETGRGANVLTF | NA | NA | TRBJ2-6 | TRBV4-2